This T cell receptor beta chain was captured by sequencing in a study of CD8 T cells in Susac syndrome. The authors negatively isolated CD8+ and CD4+ T cells and FACS-enriched TEMRA cells. Regarding this clonotype: Germline is not matched at one junction end, which may reflect a read error.

RNA totalling about 0.5 to 1 ug underwent reverse transcription with random hexamers. TCRdb ran MiXCR on the immunoSEQ multiplex PCR reads and lists one entry per CDR3 protein. The sample lists about 430,000 distinct CDR3 sequences, approximately 85% occurring once. The length of the CDR3 is 15 residues. CDR1 is MNHNS and CDR2 is SASEGT in the germline V gene. Sequenced: CD8+ T cells from PBMCs. The receptor was isolated from a human donor with multiple sclerosis. The chain links TRBV6-1 to TRBJ2-7; 9 nucleotides line up with TRBD1. The CDR3 nucleotides read TGTGCCAGCAGAGCGGGACAGGGAAAAACCTACGGGCAGTACTTC. This sequence encodes CASRAGQGKTYGQYF.